The rows below give T cell receptor beta chains drawn from one sample of a study of T cells in localized non-small cell lung cancer. Sequencing was performed with immunoSEQ multiplex PCR; in TCRdb, only in-frame clones are kept and a portion is missing. The table shows 5,000 or so clones, with about 33% occurring only once. Sequencing used lung tumor tissue, obtained before any cancer treatment. These TCRs come from a female donor of 60 years or more with stage I lung adenocarcinoma. Both conserved end residues are part of each CDR3. D genes are given only for firm matches. Not every row has a clone size; where given, it reads once, few, many or a size class.

j_call v_call clone_size d_call cdr3_aa cdr3_nt
TRBJ2-4 TRBV10-2 NA NA CASSVIAKNIQYF TGCGCCAGCAGTGTTATAGCCAAAAACATTCAGTACTTC
TRBJ2-1 TRBV5-1 NA TRBD2 CASNDGTSGYNEQFF TGCGCCAGCAATGACGGGACTAGCGGCTACAATGAGCAGTTCTTC
TRBJ2-2 TRBV9 NA NA CASSPRQVLGTGELFF TGTGCCAGCAGCCCCCGACAGGTTTTGGGCACCGGGGAGCTGTTTTTT
TRBJ2-1 TRBV7-1 NA NA CASSQTGRDEQFF TGTGCCAGCAGCCAGACTGGACGGGATGAGCAGTTCTTC
TRBJ1-2 TRBV19 NA NA CATGTPDNYGYTF TGTGCCACAGGGACTCCGGACAACTATGGCTACACCTTC
TRBJ1-1 TRBV5-1 NA TRBD1 CASSAQGQGWNTEAFF TGCGCCAGCAGTGCCCAGGGACAGGGCTGGAACACTGAAGCTTTCTTT
TRBJ2-1 TRBV28 once TRBD2 CASLGLAGGRSYNEQFF TGTGCCAGCCTTGGACTAGCGGGGGGCCGATCCTACAATGAGCAGTTCTTC
TRBJ1-2 TRBV11-3 NA NA CASSSDSGGRGYTF TGTGCCAGCAGCTCCGACAGTGGCGGCCGTGGCTACACCTTC
TRBJ2-7 TRBV2 NA NA CASVWETYEQYF TGTGCCAGCGTCTGGGAGACCTACGAGCAGTACTTC
TRBJ2-7 TRBV28 NA NA CASHTRTGNYEQYF TGTGCCAGCCACACCCGTACAGGGAACTACGAGCAGTACTTC
TRBJ2-7 TRBV11-3 few TRBD1 CASSVSDRVYEQYF TGTGCCAGCAGCGTAAGCGACAGGGTCTACGAGCAGTACTTC
TRBJ1-2 TRBV5-1 NA NA CASSSTPLNYGYTF TGCGCCAGCAGCTCCACCCCCCTTAACTATGGCTACACCTTC
TRBJ1-3 TRBV7-2 medium-sized TRBD1 CASSSGQRDTIYF TGTGCCAGCAGCTCGGGACAGAGGGACACCATATATTTT
TRBJ1-5 TRBV11-3 NA NA CASSLSSDRSVGPQHF TGTGCCAGCAGCTTGAGCTCCGACAGGAGCGTTGGGCCCCAGCATTTT
TRBJ1-5 TRBV28 NA NA CASTSPGTVLVGNQPQHF TGTGCCAGCACCTCCCCCGGGACGGTCTTGGTTGGCAATCAGCCCCAGCATTTT
TRBJ1-1 TRBV6-8 few TRBD1 CASSRDRITEAFF TGTGCCAGCAGCCGGGACAGGATTACTGAAGCTTTCTTT
TRBJ2-5 TRBV6-8 few NA CASSYLGGRETQYF TGTGCCAGCAGTTACCTGGGGGGCCGAGAGACCCAGTACTTC
TRBJ2-3 TRBV30 NA NA CAWSASGLRDTQYF TGTGCCTGGAGTGCTTCGGGCCTACGAGATACGCAGTATTTT
TRBJ2-3 TRBV7-6 NA TRBD2 CAMGLADITDTQYF TGTGCCATGGGACTAGCGGATATCACAGATACGCAGTATTTT
TRBJ2-3 TRBV15 few NA CATSRDVPTWGTDTQYF TGTGCCACCAGCAGAGATGTGCCTACCTGGGGCACAGATACGCAGTATTTT
TRBJ2-7 TRBV7-5 few NA CASSPRGQGRLEQYF TGTGCCAGCAGCCCCCGGGGACAGGGCCGCCTCGAGCAGTACTTC
TRBJ1-1 TRBV6-8 medium-sized NA CASSYSRGLNTEAFF TGTGCCAGCAGTTACTCACGGGGATTGAACACTGAAGCTTTCTTT
TRBJ2-2 TRBV10-3 medium-sized NA CAISESSPPLTGELFF TGTGCCATCAGTGAGTCCTCCCCCCCGCTCACCGGGGAGCTGTTTTTT
TRBJ1-2 TRBV11-3 medium-sized TRBD1 CASSHIDREVSYGYTF TGTGCCAGCAGTCACATCGACAGGGAAGTGTCCTATGGCTACACCTTC
TRBJ1-1 TRBV6-8 NA TRBD1 CASRYGQGETEAFF TGTGCCAGCAGATATGGACAGGGTGAAACTGAAGCTTTCTTT
TRBJ2-7 TRBV19 NA NA CASRDKNYEQYF TGTGCCAGTAGGGATAAGAACTACGAGCAGTACTTC
TRBJ1-4 TRBV23-1 few NA CASSQGWREATNEKLFF TGCGCCAGCAGCCAAGGTTGGCGGGAAGCAACTAATGAAAAACTGTTTTTT
TRBJ1-2 TRBV6-8 medium-sized NA CASSRAPSRVYGYTF TGTGCCAGCAGCCGAGCCCCTTCTCGAGTCTATGGCTACACCTTC
TRBJ2-1 TRBV22-1 few NA CATSDLSGDEQFF TGTGCCACCAGTGATTTATCCGGGGATGAGCAGTTCTTC